This T cell receptor beta chain originates from a study of T cells of healthy individuals. The CDR3 loop spans 13 amino acids. Germline values: CDR1 SGHAT, CDR2 FQNNGV. Deletions cut 3 bases from V and 1 base from J, with 6 bases between. MiXCR, run by TCRdb on the 5' RACE reads, gives a single entry per CDR3 protein. The data contain tens of thousands of distinct CDR3 sequences, about 5% of them singletons. This clonotype was counted a few times. A much larger clone differs by one base, so this may be a read error. This TCR was sampled from a human donor in good health. The chain employs TRBV11-2 and TRBJ1-1; no reliable D call. In DNA form, the CDR3 reads TGTGCCAGCAGCTTTTCACAGAACACTGAAGCTTTCTTT. Its translation is CASSFSQNTEAFF. Using reference TRBV11-2 and TRBJ1-1 for the parts outside the CDR3, the full variable domain is EAGVAQSPRYKIIEKRQSVAFWCNPISGHATLYWYQQILGQGPKLLIQFQNNGVVDDSQLPKDRFSAERLKGVDSTLKIQPAKLEDSAVYLCASSFSQNTEAFFGQGTRLTVV.